This T cell receptor beta chain was identified during a study of blood T cell repertoires in COVID-19. Looking at the study overall: Some COVID-19 samples were acute and others convalescent; all came from the United States, Italy and Spain. T cells, B-cell-depleted T cells, or PBMCs provided the cDNA or gDNA that served as material.

Methods used by the authors: The authors estimated nucleated cell counts from reference gene primer amplification. Assay: immunoSEQ multiplex PCR; the TCRdb copy retains only in-frame clones and omits some. D and trimming were read from the DNA, whereas the V and J calls and clone size are those reported in that table. The sample consists of 75,000 to 100,000 clones, around 87% of them appearing once. Losses at the gene ends were 6 bases for V and 5 bases for J; bases not matched to a gene: 3. This CDR3 has 12 amino acids. CDR1 SGHVS and CDR2 FQNEAQ come from the germline V gene. This clonotype originated in a woman of 80 years or more with acute or convalescent COVID-19. The V gene is TRBV7-8, the J gene TRBJ2-7, with TRBD2 matching over 8 bases. Input material: peripheral blood. CDR3 residues: CASRQLADEQYF. CDR3 in DNA: TGTGCCAGCAGACAACTAGCGGACGAGCAGTACTTC.